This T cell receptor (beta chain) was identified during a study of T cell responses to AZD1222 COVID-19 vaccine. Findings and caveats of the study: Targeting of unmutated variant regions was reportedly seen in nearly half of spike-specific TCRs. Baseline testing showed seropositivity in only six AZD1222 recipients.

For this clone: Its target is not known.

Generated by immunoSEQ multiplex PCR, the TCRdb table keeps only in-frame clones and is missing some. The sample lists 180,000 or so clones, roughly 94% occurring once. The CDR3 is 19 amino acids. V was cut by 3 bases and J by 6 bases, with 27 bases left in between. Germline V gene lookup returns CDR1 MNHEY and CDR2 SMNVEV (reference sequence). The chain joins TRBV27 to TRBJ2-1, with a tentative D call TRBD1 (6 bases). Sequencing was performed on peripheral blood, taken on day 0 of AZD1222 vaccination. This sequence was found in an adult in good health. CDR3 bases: TGTGCCAGCAGTTTCACCGGGACAAATGACTGGACTGGGTCCAATGAGCAGTTCTTC. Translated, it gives CASSFTGTNDWTGSNEQFF.